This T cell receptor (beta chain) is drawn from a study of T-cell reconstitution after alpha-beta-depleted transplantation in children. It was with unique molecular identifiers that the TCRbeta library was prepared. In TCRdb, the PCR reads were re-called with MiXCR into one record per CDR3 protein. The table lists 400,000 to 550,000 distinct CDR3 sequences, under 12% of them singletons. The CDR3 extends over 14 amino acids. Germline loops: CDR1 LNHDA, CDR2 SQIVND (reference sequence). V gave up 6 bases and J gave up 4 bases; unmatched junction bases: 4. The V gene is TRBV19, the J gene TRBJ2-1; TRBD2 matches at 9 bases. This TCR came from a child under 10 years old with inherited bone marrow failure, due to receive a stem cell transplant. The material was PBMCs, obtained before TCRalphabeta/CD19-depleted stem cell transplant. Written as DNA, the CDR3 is TGTGCCAGTAGGTCGACTAGCGGATACAATGAGCAGTTCTTC. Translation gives CASRSTSGYNEQFF.